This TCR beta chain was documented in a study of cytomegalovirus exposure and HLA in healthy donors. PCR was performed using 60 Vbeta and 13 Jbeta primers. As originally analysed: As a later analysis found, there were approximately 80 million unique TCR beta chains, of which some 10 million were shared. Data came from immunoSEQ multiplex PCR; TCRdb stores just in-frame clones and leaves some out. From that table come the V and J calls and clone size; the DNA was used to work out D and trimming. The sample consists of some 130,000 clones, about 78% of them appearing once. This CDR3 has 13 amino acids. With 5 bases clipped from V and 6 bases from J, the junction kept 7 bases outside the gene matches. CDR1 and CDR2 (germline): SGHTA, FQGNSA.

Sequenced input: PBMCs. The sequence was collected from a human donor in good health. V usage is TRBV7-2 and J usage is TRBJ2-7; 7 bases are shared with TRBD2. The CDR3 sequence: CASSTRAGVEQYF. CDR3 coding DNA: TGTGCCAGCAGCACCCGGGCGGGAGTCGAGCAGTACTTC.